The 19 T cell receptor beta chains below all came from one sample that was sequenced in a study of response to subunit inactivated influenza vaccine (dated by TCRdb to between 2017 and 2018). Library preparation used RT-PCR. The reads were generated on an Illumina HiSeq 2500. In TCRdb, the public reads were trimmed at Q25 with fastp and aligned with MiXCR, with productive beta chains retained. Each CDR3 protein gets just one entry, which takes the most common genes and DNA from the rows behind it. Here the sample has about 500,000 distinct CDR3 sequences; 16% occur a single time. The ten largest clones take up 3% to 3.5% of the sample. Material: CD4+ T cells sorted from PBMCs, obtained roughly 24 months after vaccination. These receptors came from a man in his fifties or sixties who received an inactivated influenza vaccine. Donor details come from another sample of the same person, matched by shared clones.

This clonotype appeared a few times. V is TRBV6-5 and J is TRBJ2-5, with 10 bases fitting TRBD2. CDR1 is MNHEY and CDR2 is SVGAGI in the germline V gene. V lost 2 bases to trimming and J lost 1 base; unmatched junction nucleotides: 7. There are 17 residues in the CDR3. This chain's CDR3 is CASSYAPGLASQETQYF. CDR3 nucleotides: TGTGCCAGCAGTTACGCTCCGGGACTAGCGTCCCAAGAGACCCAGTACTTC.

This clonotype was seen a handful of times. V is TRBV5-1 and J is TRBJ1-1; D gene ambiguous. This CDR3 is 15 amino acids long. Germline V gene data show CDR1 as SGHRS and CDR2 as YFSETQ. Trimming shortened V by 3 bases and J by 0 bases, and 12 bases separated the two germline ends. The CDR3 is CASSSGPLMNTEAFF. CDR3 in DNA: TGCGCCAGCAGCTCCGGACCTCTCATGAACACTGAAGCTTTCTTT.

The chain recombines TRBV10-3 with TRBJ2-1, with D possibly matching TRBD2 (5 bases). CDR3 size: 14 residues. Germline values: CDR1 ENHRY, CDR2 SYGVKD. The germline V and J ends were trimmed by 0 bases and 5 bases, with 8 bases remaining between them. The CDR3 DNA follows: TGTGCCATCAGTGAGTCGAGAGGGAACAATGAGCAGTTCTTC. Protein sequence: CAISESRGNNEQFF.

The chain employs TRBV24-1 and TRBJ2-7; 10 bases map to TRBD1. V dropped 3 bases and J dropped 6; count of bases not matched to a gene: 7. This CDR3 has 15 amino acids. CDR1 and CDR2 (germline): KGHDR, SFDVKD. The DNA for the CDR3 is TGTGCCACCAGTGATCCGGGGACAGGGGACATCGAGCAGTACTTC. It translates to CATSDPGTGDIEQYF.

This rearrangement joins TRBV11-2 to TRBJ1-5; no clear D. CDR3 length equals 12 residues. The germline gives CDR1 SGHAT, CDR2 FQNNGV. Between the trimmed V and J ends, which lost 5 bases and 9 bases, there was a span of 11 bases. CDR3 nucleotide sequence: TGTGCCAGCAGCCCCAAATCGGGGCCCCAGCATTTT. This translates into CASSPKSGPQHF.

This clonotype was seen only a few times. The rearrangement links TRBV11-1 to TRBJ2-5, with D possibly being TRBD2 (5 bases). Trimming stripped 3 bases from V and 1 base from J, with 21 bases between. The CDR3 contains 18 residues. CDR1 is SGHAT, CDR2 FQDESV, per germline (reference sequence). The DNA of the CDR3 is TGTGCCAGCAGCTTGATATCCGCCGGGGAGTGGGGCCAAGAGACCCAGTACTTC. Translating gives CASSLISAGEWGQETQYF. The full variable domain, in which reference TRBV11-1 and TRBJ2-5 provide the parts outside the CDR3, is EAEVAQSPRYKITEKSQAVAFWCDPISGHATLYWYRQILGQGPELLVQFQDESVVDDSQLPKDRFSAERLKGVDSTLKIQPAELGDSAMYLCASSLISAGEWGQETQYFGPGTRLLVL.

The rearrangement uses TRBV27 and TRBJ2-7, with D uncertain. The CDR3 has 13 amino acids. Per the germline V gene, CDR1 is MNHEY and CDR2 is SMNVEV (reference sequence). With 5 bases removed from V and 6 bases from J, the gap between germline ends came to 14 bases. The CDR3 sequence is CASSPTAWAEQYF. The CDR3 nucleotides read TGTGCCAGCAGTCCCACGGCTTGGGCCGAGCAGTACTTC.

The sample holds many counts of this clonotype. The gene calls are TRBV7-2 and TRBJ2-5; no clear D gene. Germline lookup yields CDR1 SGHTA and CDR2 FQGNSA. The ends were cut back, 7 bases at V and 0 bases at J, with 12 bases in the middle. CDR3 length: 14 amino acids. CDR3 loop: CASKKAVYQETQYF. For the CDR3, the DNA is TGTGCCAGCAAAAAGGCAGTGTACCAAGAGACCCAGTACTTC.

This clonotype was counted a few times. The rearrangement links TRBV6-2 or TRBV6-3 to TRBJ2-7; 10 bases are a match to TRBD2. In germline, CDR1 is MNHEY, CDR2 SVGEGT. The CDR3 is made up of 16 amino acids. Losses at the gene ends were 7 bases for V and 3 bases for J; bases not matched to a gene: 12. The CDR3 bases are TGTGCCAGCACCCCACCCCAGCGGGGGGGACTCTACGAGCAGTACTTC. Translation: CASTPPQRGGLYEQYF.

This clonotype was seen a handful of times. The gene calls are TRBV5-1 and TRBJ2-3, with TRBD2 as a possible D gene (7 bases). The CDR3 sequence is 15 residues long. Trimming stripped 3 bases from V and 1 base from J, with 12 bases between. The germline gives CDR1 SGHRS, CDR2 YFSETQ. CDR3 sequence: CASSWGGQRTDTQYF. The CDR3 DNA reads TGCGCCAGCAGCTGGGGGGGACAACGCACAGATACGCAGTATTTT.

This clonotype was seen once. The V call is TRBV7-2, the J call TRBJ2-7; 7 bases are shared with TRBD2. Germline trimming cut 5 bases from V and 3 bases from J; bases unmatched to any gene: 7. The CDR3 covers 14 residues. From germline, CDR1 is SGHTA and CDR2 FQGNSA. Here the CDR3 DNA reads TGTGCCAGCAGCACCGCCTCGGGGGGCTACGAGCAGTACTTC. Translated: CASSTASGGYEQYF. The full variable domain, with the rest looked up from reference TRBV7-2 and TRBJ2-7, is GAGVSQSPSNKVTEKGKDVELRCDPISGHTALYWYRQSLGQGLEFLIYFQGNSAPDKSGLPSDRFSAERTGGSVSTLTIQRTQQEDSAVYLCASSTASGGYEQYFGPGTRLTVT.

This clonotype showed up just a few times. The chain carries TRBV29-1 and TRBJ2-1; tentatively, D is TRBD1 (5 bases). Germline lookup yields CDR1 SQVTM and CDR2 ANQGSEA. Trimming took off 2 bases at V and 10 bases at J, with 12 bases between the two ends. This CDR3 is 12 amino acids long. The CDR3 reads CSVEKGFGEQFF. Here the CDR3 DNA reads TGCAGCGTTGAAAAGGGGTTCGGGGAGCAGTTCTTC.

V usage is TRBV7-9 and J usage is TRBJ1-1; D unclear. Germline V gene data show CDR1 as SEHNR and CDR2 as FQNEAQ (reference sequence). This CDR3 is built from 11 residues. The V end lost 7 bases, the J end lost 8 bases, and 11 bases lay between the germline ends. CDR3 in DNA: TGTGCCAGCACACTACAACTCGAAGCTTTCTTT. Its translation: CASTLQLEAFF.

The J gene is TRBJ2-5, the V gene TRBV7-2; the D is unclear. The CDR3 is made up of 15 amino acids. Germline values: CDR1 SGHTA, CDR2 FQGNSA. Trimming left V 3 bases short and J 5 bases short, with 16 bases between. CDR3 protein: CASSFAHQNAETQYF. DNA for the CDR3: TGTGCCAGCAGCTTCGCGCACCAGAACGCGGAGACCCAGTACTTC.

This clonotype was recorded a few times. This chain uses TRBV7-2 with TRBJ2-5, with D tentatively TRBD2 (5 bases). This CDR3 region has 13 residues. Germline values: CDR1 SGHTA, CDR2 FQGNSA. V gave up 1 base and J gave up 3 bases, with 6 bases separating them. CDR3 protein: CASSLGAEETQYF. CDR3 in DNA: TGTGCCAGCAGCTTAGGAGCGGAAGAGACCCAGTACTTC. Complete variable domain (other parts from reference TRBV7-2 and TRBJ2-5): GAGVSQSPSNKVTEKGKDVELRCDPISGHTALYWYRQSLGQGLEFLIYFQGNSAPDKSGLPSDRFSAERTGGSVSTLTIQRTQQEDSAVYLCASSLGAEETQYFGPGTRLLVL.

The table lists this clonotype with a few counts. The CDR3 here is CASNRQSLGYTF. The DNA for the CDR3 is TGTGCCAGCAACCGACAGAGTCTCGGCTACACCTTC. J is TRBJ1-2 and V is TRBV6-2 or TRBV6-3; possible D gene TRBD1, 5 bases. There are 12 residues in the CDR3. CDR1 and CDR2 from the germline V gene are MNHEY and SVGEGT. Trimming removed 7 bases from V and 8 bases from J, with 14 bases in between.

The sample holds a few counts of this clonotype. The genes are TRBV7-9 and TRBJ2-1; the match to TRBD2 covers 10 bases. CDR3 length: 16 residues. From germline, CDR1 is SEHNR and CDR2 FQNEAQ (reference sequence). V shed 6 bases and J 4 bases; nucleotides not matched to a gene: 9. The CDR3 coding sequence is TGTGCCAGCAGACAAATGACTAGCGGGTTTTACAATGAGCAGTTCTTC. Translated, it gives CASRQMTSGFYNEQFF.

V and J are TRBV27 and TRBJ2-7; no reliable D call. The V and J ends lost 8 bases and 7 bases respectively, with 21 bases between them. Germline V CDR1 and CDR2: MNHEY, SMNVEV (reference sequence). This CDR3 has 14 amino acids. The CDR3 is CASALQLTHMEQYF. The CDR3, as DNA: TGTGCCAGCGCCCTGCAGCTAACCCATATGGAGCAGTACTTC.

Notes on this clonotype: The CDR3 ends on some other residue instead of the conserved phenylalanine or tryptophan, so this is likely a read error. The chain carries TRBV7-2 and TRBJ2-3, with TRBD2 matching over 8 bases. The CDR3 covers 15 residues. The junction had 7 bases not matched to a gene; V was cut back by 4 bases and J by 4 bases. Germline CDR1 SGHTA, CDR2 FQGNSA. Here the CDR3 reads CASSSRTSSPDTQYS. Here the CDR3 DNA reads TGTGCCAGCAGCTCCAGGACTAGCAGCCCAGATACGCAGTATTCT.